Sequencing of this T cell receptor beta chain was carried out in a study of neoadjuvant anti-PD-1 for oral cavity cancer. Data came from immunoSEQ multiplex PCR; TCRdb stores just in-frame clones and leaves some out. Of 15,000 or so clones listed, about 70% were seen once; the top ten hold less than 3%. These newly diagnosed stage II-IVA oral cavity squamous cell carcinoma patients had no prior systemic or radiation treatment. This CDR3 contains 11 residues. V was shortened by 3 bases and J by 7 bases, with 5 bases between the two germline ends. CDR1 is SGHNT and CDR2 is YYREEE in the germline V gene (reference sequence).

This clonotype was obtained from a person between 40 and 85 years old with oral cavity squamous cell carcinoma. Sequences were derived from PBMCs, sampled before nivolumab (anti-PD-1) treatment. V and J are TRBV5-4 and TRBJ2-1; D is possibly TRBD1 or TRBD2 (5 bases each). CDR3 in DNA: TGTGCCAGCAGCTGGGGGAATGAGCAGTTCTTC. Protein product: CASSWGNEQFF. The full variable domain, with the rest looked up from reference TRBV5-4 and TRBJ2-1, is ETGVTQSPTHLIKTRGQQVTLRCSSQSGHNTVSWYQQALGQGPQFIFQYYREEENGRGNFPPRFSGLQFPNYSSELNVNALELDDSALYLCASSWGNEQFFGPGTRLTVL.